This section outlines one TCR beta chain sequence together with its context. Its antigen is still unknown. This entry belongs to a study of regulatory T cells in long-lasting Graves disease. Arm-PCR of CDR3 regions and iRepertoire HTBI primers were used to build TCR beta libraries. TCRdb recomputed calls from the multiplex PCR reads with MiXCR, one row per CDR3 protein. The sample records around 450,000 distinct CDR3 sequences, around 15% being singletons. Time point given: newly diagnosed GD, antithyroid drugs for less than 3 months. The TCR library was prepared using RNA isolated from PBMCs. Study findings and constraints: Researchers examined only peripheral blood and not thyroid tissue. When disease was persistent, TRBV28, TRBJ1-2 and TRBJ2-5 were the favored segments. Limited samples may have lowered accuracy.

Trimming removed 3 bases at V and 7 bases at J, with 13 bases between. CDR1 and CDR2 from the germline V gene are MGHRA and YSYEKL. CDR3 size: 13 residues. This sample was also put to use in a study of T cells in Graves' hyperthyroidism and ophthalmopathy.

This sample comprised peripheral blood mononuclear cells (PBMCs), obtained at new diagnosis, from a patient treated with antithyroid drugs. The source of this sequence is a man aged 40-50 years with Graves disease. V gene TRBV4-1 combines with J gene TRBJ2-7; perhaps D is TRBD1 or TRBD2 (5 bases each). CDR3 sequence reads: CASSQTGGGEQYF. Written as DNA, the CDR3 is TGCGCCAGCAGCCAGACCGGTGGGGGTGAGCAGTACTTC.